This TCR beta chain was identified during a study of human T cells and chemical hapten exposure. Time point reported: patch test 3, about 24 weeks after DPC sensitization. Treatment indicated: therapeutic diphenylcyclopropenone sensitization with weekly scalp DPC. Each CDR3 protein gets one entry after TCRdb re-called the RACE reads with MiXCR. The sample lists 50,000 or so distinct CDR3 sequences; roughly 9.5% were seen once. This clonotype was seen only a few times. Germline V gene sequence: CDR1 SNHLY, CDR2 FYNNEI. CDR3 size: 15 residues. Trimming removed 8 bases from V and 8 bases from J; junction bases left unmatched: 12.

V and J are TRBV2 and TRBJ1-6; 7 positions match TRBD1. This TCR was recovered from a woman between 35 and 50 years old with alopecia areata. Some clones in this sample may be carry-over from other donors' samples. Here the sequenced sample was whole blood, taken in connection with sensitization to the hapten diphenylcyclopropenone (DPC). The DNA for the CDR3 is TGTGCCAGCCTCAAGGGGGCTCTCCGGGATTCACCCCTCCACTTT. Its protein is CASLKGALRDSPLHF. Variable domain in full (rest from reference TRBV2 and TRBJ1-6): EPEVTQTPSHQVTQMGQEVILRCVPISNHLYFYWYRQILGQKVEFLVSFYNNEISEKSEIFDDQFSVERPDGSNFTLKIRSTKLEDSAMYFCASLKGALRDSPLHFGNGTRLTVT.